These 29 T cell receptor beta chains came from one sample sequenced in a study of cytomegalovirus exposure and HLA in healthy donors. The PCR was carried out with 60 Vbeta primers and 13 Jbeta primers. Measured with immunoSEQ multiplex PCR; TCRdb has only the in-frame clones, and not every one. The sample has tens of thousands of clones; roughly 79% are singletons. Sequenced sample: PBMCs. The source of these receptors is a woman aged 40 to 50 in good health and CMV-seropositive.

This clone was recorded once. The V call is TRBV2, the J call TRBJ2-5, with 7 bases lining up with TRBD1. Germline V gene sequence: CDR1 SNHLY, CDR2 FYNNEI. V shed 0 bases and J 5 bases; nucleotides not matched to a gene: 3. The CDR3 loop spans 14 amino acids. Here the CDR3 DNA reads TGTGCCAGCAGTGAAGCGACAGGGTCGGAGACCCAGTACTTC. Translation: CASSEATGSETQYF.

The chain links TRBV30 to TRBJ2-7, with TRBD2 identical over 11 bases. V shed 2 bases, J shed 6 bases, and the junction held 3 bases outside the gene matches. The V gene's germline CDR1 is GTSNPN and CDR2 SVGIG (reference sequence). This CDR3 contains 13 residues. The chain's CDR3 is CAWSTSGSGEQYF. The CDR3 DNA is TGTGCCTGGAGTACTAGCGGGAGTGGCGAGCAGTACTTC.

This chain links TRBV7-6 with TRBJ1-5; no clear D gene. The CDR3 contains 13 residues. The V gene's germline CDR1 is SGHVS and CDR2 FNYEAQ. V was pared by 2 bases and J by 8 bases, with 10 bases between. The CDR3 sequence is CASSLSSREPQHF. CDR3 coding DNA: TGTGCCAGCAGCTTAAGTTCAAGAGAGCCCCAGCATTTT.

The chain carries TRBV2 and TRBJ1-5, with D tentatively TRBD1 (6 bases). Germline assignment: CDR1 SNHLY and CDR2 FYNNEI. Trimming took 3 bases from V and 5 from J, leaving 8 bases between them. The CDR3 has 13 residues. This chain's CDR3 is CASSDRGYQPQHF. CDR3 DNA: TGTGCCAGCAGTGACAGGGGTTATCAGCCCCAGCATTTT.

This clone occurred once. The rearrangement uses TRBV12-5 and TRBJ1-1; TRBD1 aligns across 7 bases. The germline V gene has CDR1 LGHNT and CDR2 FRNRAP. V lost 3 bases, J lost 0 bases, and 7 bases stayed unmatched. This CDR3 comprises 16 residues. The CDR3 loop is CASGFQTGLMNTEAFF. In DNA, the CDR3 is TGTGCTAGTGGTTTCCAGACAGGGCTAATGAACACTGAAGCTTTCTTT.

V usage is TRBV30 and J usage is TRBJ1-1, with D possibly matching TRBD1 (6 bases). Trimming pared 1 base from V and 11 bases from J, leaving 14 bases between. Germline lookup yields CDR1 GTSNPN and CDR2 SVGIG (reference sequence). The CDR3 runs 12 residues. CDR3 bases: TGTGCCTGGAGTGGAGGGGGACCGTCTGCTTTCTTT. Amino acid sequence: CAWSGGGPSAFF.

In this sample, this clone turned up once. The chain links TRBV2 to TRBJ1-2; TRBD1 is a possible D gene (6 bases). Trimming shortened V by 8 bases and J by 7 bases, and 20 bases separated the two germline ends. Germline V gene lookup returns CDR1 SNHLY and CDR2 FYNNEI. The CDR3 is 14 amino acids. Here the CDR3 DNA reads TGTGCCAGCGTTTTCGACCGGGACACCGGTGGCTACACCTTC. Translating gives CASVFDRDTGGYTF.

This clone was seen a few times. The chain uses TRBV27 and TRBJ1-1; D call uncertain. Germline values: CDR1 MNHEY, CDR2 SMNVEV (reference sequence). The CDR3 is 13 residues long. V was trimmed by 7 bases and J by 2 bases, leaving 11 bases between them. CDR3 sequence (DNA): TGTGCCAGCAAAATTAGCCCCAACACTGAAGCTTTCTTT. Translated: CASKISPNTEAFF.

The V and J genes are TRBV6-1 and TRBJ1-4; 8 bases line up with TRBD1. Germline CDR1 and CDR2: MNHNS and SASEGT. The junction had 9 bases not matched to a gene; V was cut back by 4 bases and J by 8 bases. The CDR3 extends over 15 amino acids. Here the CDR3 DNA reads TGTGCCAGCAGTGGCCCAGGGGGCAGCAGGGAAAAACTGTTTTTT. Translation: CASSGPGGSREKLFF.

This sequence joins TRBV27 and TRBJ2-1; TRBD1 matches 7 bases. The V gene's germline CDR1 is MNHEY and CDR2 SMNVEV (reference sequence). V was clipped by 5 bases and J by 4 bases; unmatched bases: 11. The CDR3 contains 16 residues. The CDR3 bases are TGTGCCAGCAGTCAGTCCGGGACAGTGGCTTACAATGAGCAGTTCTTC. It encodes CASSQSGTVAYNEQFF.

The CDR3 coding sequence is TGTGCCAGCTCACCATCTACCCCCGACAGGGACGGCTACACCTTC. Translated: CASSPSTPDRDGYTF. The chain joins TRBV18 to TRBJ1-2, with 7 nucleotides matching TRBD1. The CDR3 is made up of 15 amino acids. The V segment lost 2 bases and the J segment 8 bases; nucleotides outside the gene matches: 11. Germline assignment: CDR1 KGHSH and CDR2 LQKENI.

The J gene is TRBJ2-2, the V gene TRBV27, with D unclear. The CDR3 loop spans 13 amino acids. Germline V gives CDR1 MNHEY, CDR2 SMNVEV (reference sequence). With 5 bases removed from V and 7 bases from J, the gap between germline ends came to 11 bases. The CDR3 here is CASSLVSGGELFF. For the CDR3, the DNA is TGTGCCAGCAGTCTGGTGTCCGGCGGGGAGCTGTTTTTT.

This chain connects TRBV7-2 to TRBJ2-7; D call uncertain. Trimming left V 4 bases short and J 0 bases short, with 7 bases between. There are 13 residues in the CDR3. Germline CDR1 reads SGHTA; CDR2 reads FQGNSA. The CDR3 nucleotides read TGTGCCAGCAGCTCTCTCCGCTCCTACGAGCAGTACTTC. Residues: CASSSLRSYEQYF.

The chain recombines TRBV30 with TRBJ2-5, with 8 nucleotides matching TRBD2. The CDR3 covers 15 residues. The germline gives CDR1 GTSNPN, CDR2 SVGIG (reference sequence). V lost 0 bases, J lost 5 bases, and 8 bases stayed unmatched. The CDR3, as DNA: TGTGCCTGGAGTGTTCGGGGGGGCCTGGTGGAGACCCAGTACTTC. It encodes CAWSVRGGLVETQYF.

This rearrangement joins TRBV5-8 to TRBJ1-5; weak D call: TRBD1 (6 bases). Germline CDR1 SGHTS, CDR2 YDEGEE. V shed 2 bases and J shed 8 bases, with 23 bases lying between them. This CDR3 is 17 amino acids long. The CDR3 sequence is CASSLAVGAVPGEPQHF. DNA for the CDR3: TGTGCCAGCAGCTTAGCCGTGGGGGCCGTACCCGGTGAGCCCCAGCATTTT.

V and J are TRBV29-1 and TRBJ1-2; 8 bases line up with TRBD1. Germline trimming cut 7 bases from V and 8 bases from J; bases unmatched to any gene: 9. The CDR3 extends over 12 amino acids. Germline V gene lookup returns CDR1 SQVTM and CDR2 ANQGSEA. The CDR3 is CSAGGTGLGYTF. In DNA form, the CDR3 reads TGCAGCGCTGGCGGGACAGGTTTAGGCTACACCTTC.

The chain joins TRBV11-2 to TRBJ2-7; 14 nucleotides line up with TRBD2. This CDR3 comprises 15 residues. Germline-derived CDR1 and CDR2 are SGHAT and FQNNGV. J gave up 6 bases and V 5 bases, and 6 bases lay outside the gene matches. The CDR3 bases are TGTGCCAGCAGCCCGGGACTAGCGGGAGTCGGCGAGCAGTACTTC. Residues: CASSPGLAGVGEQYF.

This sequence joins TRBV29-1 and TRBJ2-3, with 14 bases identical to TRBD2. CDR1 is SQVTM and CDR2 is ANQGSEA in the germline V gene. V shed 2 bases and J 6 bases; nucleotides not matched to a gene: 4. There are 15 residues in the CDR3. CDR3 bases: TGCAGCGTTGAAAGACTAGCGGGAGGGACCGATACGCAGTATTTT. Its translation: CSVERLAGGTDTQYF.

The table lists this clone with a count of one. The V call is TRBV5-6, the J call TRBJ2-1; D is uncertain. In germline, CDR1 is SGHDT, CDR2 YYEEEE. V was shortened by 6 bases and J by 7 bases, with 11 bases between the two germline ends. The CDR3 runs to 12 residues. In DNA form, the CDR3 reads TGTGCCAGCAAGATGTACCTAAATGAGCAGTTCTTC. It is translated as CASKMYLNEQFF.

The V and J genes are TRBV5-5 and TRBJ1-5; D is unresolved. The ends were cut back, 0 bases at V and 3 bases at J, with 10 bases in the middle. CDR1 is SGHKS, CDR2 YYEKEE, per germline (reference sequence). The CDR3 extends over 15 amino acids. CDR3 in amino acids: CASSLVVADNQPQHF. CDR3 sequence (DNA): TGTGCCAGCAGCTTGGTCGTGGCCGACAATCAGCCCCAGCATTTT.

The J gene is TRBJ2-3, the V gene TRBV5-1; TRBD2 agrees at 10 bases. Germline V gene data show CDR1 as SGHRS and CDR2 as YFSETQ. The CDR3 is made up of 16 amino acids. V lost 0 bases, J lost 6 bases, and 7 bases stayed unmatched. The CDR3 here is CASSLDSSGGGDTQYF. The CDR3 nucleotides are TGCGCCAGCAGCTTGGATTCTAGCGGGGGAGGGGATACGCAGTATTTT.

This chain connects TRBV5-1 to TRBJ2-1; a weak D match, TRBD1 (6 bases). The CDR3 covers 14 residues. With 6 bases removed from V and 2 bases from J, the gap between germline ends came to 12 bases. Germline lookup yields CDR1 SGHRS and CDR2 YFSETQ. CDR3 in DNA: TGCGCCAGCAAGGGGGATAGCACCTACAATGAGCAGTTCTTC. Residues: CASKGDSTYNEQFF.

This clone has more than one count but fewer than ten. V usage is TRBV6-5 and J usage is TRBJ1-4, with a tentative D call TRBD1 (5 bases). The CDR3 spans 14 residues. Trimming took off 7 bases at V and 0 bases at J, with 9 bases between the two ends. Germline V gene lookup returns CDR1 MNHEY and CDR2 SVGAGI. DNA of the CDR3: TGTGCCAGCAAAAGGGACTCAACTAATGAAAAACTGTTTTTT. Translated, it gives CASKRDSTNEKLFF.

DNA of the CDR3: TGTGCCAGCACTACCACCGGGACAGGGGTAGAGACCCAGTACTTC. It codes for CASTTTGTGVETQYF. This chain joins TRBV2 and TRBJ2-5, with 10 bases aligning to TRBD1. Germline V gene data show CDR1 as SNHLY and CDR2 as FYNNEI. The CDR3 has 15 residues. The V and J ends lost 7 bases and 4 bases, in that order; junction bases with no gene match: 9.

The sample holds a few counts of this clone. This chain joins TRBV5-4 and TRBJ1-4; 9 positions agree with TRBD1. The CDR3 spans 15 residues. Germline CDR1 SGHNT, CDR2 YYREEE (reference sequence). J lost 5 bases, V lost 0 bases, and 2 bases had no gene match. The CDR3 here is CASSLDRGLNEKLFF. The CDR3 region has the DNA TGTGCCAGCAGCTTGGACAGGGGGCTAAATGAAAAACTGTTTTTT.

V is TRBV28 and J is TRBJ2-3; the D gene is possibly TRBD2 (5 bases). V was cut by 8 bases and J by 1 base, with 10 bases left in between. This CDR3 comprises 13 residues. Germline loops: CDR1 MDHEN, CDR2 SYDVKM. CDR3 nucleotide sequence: TGTGCCAGCGGCGTGGGAGGCACAGATACGCAGTATTTT. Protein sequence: CASGVGGTDTQYF.

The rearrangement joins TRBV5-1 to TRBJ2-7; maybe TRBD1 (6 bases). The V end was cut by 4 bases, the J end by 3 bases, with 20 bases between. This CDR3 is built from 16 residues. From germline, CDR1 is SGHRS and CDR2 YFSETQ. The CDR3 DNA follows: TGCGCCAGCAGCCACACCCCGGGACAAGGGTTCTACGAGCAGTACTTC. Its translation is CASSHTPGQGFYEQYF.

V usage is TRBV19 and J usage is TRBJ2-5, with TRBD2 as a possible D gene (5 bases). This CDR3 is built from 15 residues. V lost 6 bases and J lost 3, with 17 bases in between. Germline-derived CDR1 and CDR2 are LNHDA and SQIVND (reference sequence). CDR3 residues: CASSLNAGREETQYF. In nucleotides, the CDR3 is TGTGCCAGTAGCCTTAATGCGGGCCGGGAAGAGACCCAGTACTTC.

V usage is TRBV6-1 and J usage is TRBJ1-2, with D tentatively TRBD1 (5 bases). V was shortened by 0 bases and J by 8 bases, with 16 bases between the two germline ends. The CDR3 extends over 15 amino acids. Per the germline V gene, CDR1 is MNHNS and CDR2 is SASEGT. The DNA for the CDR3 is TGTGCCAGCAGTGAAGCGCTCCCGGGGGTGCGGGGCTACACCTTC. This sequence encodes CASSEALPGVRGYTF.